This TCR beta chain was recovered during a study of OX40 agonist ivuxolimab in advanced cancers. Study conclusions and caveats: Relative to CD4+, CD8+ T cells held more expanded clones on average.

As to this clone: The antigen remains unidentified.

TCRdb keeps only in-frame clones here, not all; method: immunoSEQ multiplex PCR. The sample lists tens of thousands of clones, 80% occurring once. CDR1 LGHNA and CDR2 YSLEER come from the germline V gene. This CDR3 comprises 15 residues. V was trimmed by 1 base and J by 4 bases, leaving 14 bases between them. Researchers took blood at baseline, on cycle 4 day 1, and on cycle 7 day 1. The sample was CD4+ or CD8+ T cells sorted from blood, taken in a trial of the OX40 agonist ivuxolimab. The TCR comes from an adult with an advanced solid tumor such as melanoma, head and neck, liver or kidney cancer. The chain couples TRBV4-3 to TRBJ2-7; D unresolved. The CDR3 here is CASSQGPTDVYEQYF. CDR3 nucleotide sequence: TGCGCCAGCAGCCAAGGACCAACAGATGTATACGAGCAGTACTTC.